This T cell receptor beta chain was sequenced during a study of T cells after yellow fever vaccination. Regarding this clonotype: Its matching antigen is unknown.

Study-level results: Primary-vaccination clones mostly resurfaced post-booster (around 95% CD4, under 90% CD8). The CD4 and CD8 compartments had a small share of their clonotypes in common. Contaminants from the bulk population, in the form of abundant clonotypes, could be found in FACS-sorted repertoires.

TCRdb reanalysed the 5' RACE reads using MiXCR and keeps one entry per CDR3 protein. Among 400,000 or so distinct CDR3 sequences, 6.2% were seen once, and the ten largest hold 15%. The CDR3 is 14 amino acids. Germline loops: CDR1 SGHVS, CDR2 FQNEAQ. V was cut by 3 bases and J by 12 bases, with 21 bases left in between. V usage is TRBV7-8 and J usage is TRBJ2-7; D is possibly TRBD1 (5 bases). Sequencing used PBMCs, obtained 5 days after the yellow fever booster vaccination. The sequence was collected from a man aged 25-45 years who received the YFV17D yellow fever vaccine. CDR3 in amino acids: CASSLGGAFRNSYF. The DNA of the CDR3 is TGTGCCAGCAGCTTGGGTGGGGCTTTCAGGAACTCGTACTTC.